The 17 T cell receptor beta chains below all came from one sample that was sequenced in a study of vaccination effects on CD4 cells after COVID-19. Having been cultured for less than 13 days, the cells underwent CD4+ T cell isolation. Assay: immunoSEQ multiplex PCR; the TCRdb copy retains only in-frame clones and omits some. The sample records roughly 60,000 clones, approximately 70% being singletons. Their antigens are not known. Sequenced here: CD4+ T cells from PBMCs cultured without peptide, sampled before COVID-19 vaccination. The receptor source for this set is a human donor who had a prior SARS-CoV-2 infection.

The gene calls are TRBV7-9 and TRBJ2-2, with D hard to call. The CDR3 is 14 amino acids. V was cut by 3 bases and J by 1 base, with 6 bases left in between. Per germline, CDR1 SEHNR and CDR2 FQNEAQ (reference sequence). CDR3 bases: TGTGCCAGCAGCTTGTCGGGGAACACCGGGGAGCTGTTTTTT. Encoded protein: CASSLSGNTGELFF.

The chain recombines TRBV30 with TRBJ2-3; 14 positions match TRBD2. The length of the CDR3 is 16 residues. V dropped 4 bases and J dropped 2; count of bases not matched to a gene: 5. CDR1 GTSNPN and CDR2 SVGIG come from the germline V gene (reference sequence). The DNA of the CDR3 is TGTGCCTGGACCCGACTAGCGGGAGGGGTCACAGATACGCAGTATTTT. As protein: CAWTRLAGGVTDTQYF.

V and J are TRBV30 and TRBJ1-5; D is perhaps TRBD1 (5 bases). Trimming took 1 base from V and 7 from J, leaving 8 bases between them. In germline, CDR1 is GTSNPN, CDR2 SVGIG (reference sequence). The CDR3 loop spans 12 amino acids. CDR3 loop: CAWSGQGQPQHF. The CDR3 DNA reads as TGTGCCTGGAGTGGCCAGGGCCAGCCCCAGCATTTT. Looking up the rest from reference TRBV30 and TRBJ1-5 gives the full variable domain: SQTIHQWPATLVQPVGSPLSLECTVEGTSNPNLYWYRQAAGRGLQLLFYSVGIGQISSEVPQNLSASRPQDRQFILSSKKLLLSDSGFYLCAWSGQGQPQHFGDGTRLSIL.

The sample holds one count of this clone. The rearrangement links TRBV19 to TRBJ2-6; TRBD1 agrees at 7 bases. This CDR3 has 15 residues. V shed 6 bases and J 4 bases; nucleotides not matched to a gene: 6. Germline CDR1 and CDR2: LNHDA and SQIVND (reference sequence). The CDR3 coding sequence is TGTGCCAGTAGGATCAGGGGGTCCGGGGCCAACGTCCTGACTTTC. This codes for CASRIRGSGANVLTF.

The chain employs TRBV2 and TRBJ2-1, with unresolved D. The CDR3 covers 14 residues. Trimming removed 8 bases from V and 0 bases from J, with 11 bases in between. The germline CDR1 and CDR2 sequences are SNHLY and FYNNEI. The CDR3 DNA is TGTGCCAGCGGGCTTACGGTCTCCTACAATGAGCAGTTCTTC. Its translation: CASGLTVSYNEQFF. The entire variable domain, with the rest obtained from reference TRBV2 and TRBJ2-1, is as follows: EPEVTQTPSHQVTQMGQEVILRCVPISNHLYFYWYRQILGQKVEFLVSFYNNEISEKSEIFDDQFSVERPDGSNFTLKIRSTKLEDSAMYFCASGLTVSYNEQFFGPGTRLTVL.

This rearrangement joins TRBV2 to TRBJ1-2; weak D call: TRBD1 (5 bases). The CDR3 is 14 amino acids. CDR1 SNHLY and CDR2 FYNNEI come from the germline V gene. V lost 5 bases to trimming and J lost 1 base, with 11 bases between them. DNA for the CDR3: TGTGCCAGCAGTCGAAGGGGCTTTAACTATGGCTACACCTTC. Translation: CASSRRGFNYGYTF. Using reference TRBV2 and TRBJ1-2 for the parts outside the CDR3, the full variable domain is EPEVTQTPSHQVTQMGQEVILRCVPISNHLYFYWYRQILGQKVEFLVSFYNNEISEKSEIFDDQFSVERPDGSNFTLKIRSTKLEDSAMYFCASSRRGFNYGYTFGSGTRLTVV.

The V gene is TRBV19, the J gene TRBJ2-7; a possible D gene is TRBD2 (5 bases). Germline V gives CDR1 LNHDA, CDR2 SQIVND (reference sequence). The CDR3 totals 15 residues. Trimming left V 9 bases short and J 2 bases short, with 20 bases between. CDR3 DNA: TGTGCCAGCTCCCGTGTGCGGGCCGGAACCTACGAGCAGTACTTC. Protein: CASSRVRAGTYEQYF.

The chain uses TRBV5-1 and TRBJ2-1; 9 bases match TRBD2. Germline-derived CDR1 and CDR2 are SGHRS and YFSETQ. The CDR3 extends over 15 amino acids. Trimming took 4 bases from V and 6 from J; bases not matched to a gene: 8. CDR3 sequence: CASSPPGLARNEQFF. CDR3 DNA sequence: TGCGCCAGCAGCCCACCGGGACTAGCTCGCAATGAGCAGTTCTTC.

V gene TRBV19 combines with J gene TRBJ2-7, with 10 nucleotides matching TRBD2. This CDR3 region has 14 residues. The ends lost 8 bases at V and 8 bases at J; junction bases unmatched: 12. Germline V gene lookup returns CDR1 LNHDA and CDR2 SQIVND (reference sequence). The CDR3 spells CASQTSGTPTKQYF. The CDR3 DNA is TGTGCCAGTCAAACTAGCGGGACCCCTACGAAGCAGTACTTC.

Here the CDR3 reads CASSEDRLAGGGSTDTQYF. CDR3 DNA sequence: TGTGCCAGCAGTGAAGACCGACTAGCGGGAGGGGGTAGCACAGATACGCAGTATTTT. The genes are TRBV2 and TRBJ2-3; 14 bases fit TRBD2. Germline values: CDR1 SNHLY, CDR2 FYNNEI. This CDR3 is built from 19 residues. Trimming removed 1 base from V and 0 bases from J; junction bases left unmatched: 6. The full variable domain, completed using reference TRBV2 and TRBJ2-3, is EPEVTQTPSHQVTQMGQEVILRCVPISNHLYFYWYRQILGQKVEFLVSFYNNEISEKSEIFDDQFSVERPDGSNFTLKIRSTKLEDSAMYFCASSEDRLAGGGSTDTQYFGPGTRLTVL.

J is TRBJ2-5 and V is TRBV25-1, with 11 positions matching TRBD2. J lost 4 bases, V lost 1 base, and 5 bases had no gene match. The CDR3 is 16 residues long. CDR1 is MGHDK and CDR2 is SYGVNS in the germline V gene. CDR3 DNA sequence: TGTGCCAGCAGTGAATTCGGCCTAGCGGGGGGAGAGACCCAGTACTTC. This gives the protein CASSEFGLAGGETQYF.

The chain recombines TRBV5-4 with TRBJ2-1; D is possibly TRBD2 (6 bases). With 0 bases removed from V and 9 bases from J, the gap between germline ends came to 22 bases. The germline V gene has CDR1 SGHNT and CDR2 YYREEE (reference sequence). The CDR3 has 17 residues. The CDR3 sequence is CASSLATGGPEVGEQFF. The CDR3 nucleotides are TGTGCCAGCAGCTTGGCCACCGGGGGTCCGGAGGTCGGTGAGCAGTTCTTC.

The chain is built from TRBV5-6 and TRBJ2-4; D is possibly TRBD1 (5 bases). The CDR3 totals 14 residues. V was trimmed by 4 bases and J by 1 base, leaving 9 bases between them. Germline loops: CDR1 SGHDT, CDR2 YYEEEE. CDR3 in DNA: TGTGCCAGCAGCAGAGCAGGGGCCAAAAACATTCAGTACTTC. Its translation: CASSRAGAKNIQYF.

About this clone: Sequence at one end of the junction differs from germline and may be a read error. The chain recombines TRBV6-6 with TRBJ1-1, with D perhaps TRBD1 (5 bases). The CDR3 has 16 residues. Per the germline V gene, CDR1 is MNHNY and CDR2 is SVGAGI (reference sequence). CDR3 bases: TGTGCCAGCAGTTACCCGGCGGGCAGGGTGAAGACTGAAGCTTTCTTT. Translated, it gives CASSYPAGRVKTEAFF.

The V call is TRBV5-8, the J call TRBJ1-1, with D possibly TRBD1 on 5 matching bases. The germline gives CDR1 SGHTS, CDR2 YDEGEE. The germline V and J ends were trimmed by 5 bases and 3 bases, with 23 bases remaining between them. CDR3 size: 17 residues. The CDR3 DNA reads as TGTGCCAGCAGACGAGCCGGGGCCTCATTTAGCGACACTGAAGCTTTCTTT. This codes for CASRRAGASFSDTEAFF.

This clone was detected once. J is TRBJ2-7 and V is TRBV15, with TRBD2 matching over 8 bases. After removal of 1 base from V and 4 bases from J, the junction contained 0 bases not matched to a gene. CDR3 length: 13 amino acids. Germline V lookup: CDR1 LNHNV, CDR2 YYDKDF (reference sequence). Here the CDR3 reads CATSRGLAYEQYF. The DNA of the CDR3 is TGTGCCACCAGCAGAGGACTAGCGTACGAGCAGTACTTC.

The gene calls are TRBV2 and TRBJ1-5; TRBD1 matches at 8 bases. The ends lost 4 bases at V and 3 bases at J; junction bases unmatched: 2. The CDR3 runs to 14 residues. From germline, CDR1 is SNHLY and CDR2 FYNNEI. The CDR3 DNA follows: TGTGCCAGCAGTGGGACAGGGACCAATCAGCCCCAGCATTTT. It is translated as CASSGTGTNQPQHF.